The 20 T cell receptor beta chains given below trace back to one sample, sequenced in a study of T cells in tumors after PD-1 blockade. The assay was immunoSEQ multiplex PCR, and TCRdb's table has in-frame clones only and misses some. The sample includes over 1,500 clones, 69% seen only once; the top ten take approximately 15%. Here the sequenced sample was tumor tissue, taken before anti-PD-1 treatment. The receptors come from a human donor with basal cell carcinoma.

The chain uses TRBV4-1 and TRBJ2-2, with 14 bases aligning to TRBD2. Per the germline V gene, CDR1 is MGHRA and CDR2 is YSYEKL. The CDR3 covers 16 residues. After removal of 4 bases from V and 3 bases from J, the junction contained 1 base not matched to a gene. CDR3 coding DNA: TGCGCCAGCAGCCCGGGACTAGCGGGGGACACCGGGGAGCTGTTTTTT. As protein: CASSPGLAGDTGELFF.

This chain joins TRBV6-2 or TRBV6-3 and TRBJ2-1; D is possibly TRBD1 (5 bases). The V gene lost 3 bases and the J gene lost 1 base, with 13 bases spanning the gap. The CDR3 runs 16 residues. Germline V lookup: CDR1 MNHEY, CDR2 SVGEGT. CDR3 protein: CASSYSRPGSYNEQFF. DNA of the CDR3: TGTGCCAGCAGTTATTCACGGCCAGGGTCCTACAATGAGCAGTTCTTC.

The V and J genes are TRBV6-5 and TRBJ1-1; D unresolved. The germline V gene encodes CDR1 MNHEY and CDR2 SVGAGI. The CDR3 consists of 14 residues. V was cut by 6 bases and J by 5 bases, with 16 bases left in between. The CDR3 spells CASRAFAARTEAFF. As DNA, the CDR3 is TGTGCCAGCAGGGCGTTCGCGGCGCGGACTGAAGCTTTCTTT.

This clone was counted between two and nine times. The rearrangement uses TRBV5-4 and TRBJ2-1; 9 bases are shared with TRBD2. Per the germline V gene, CDR1 is SGHNT and CDR2 is YYREEE (reference sequence). CDR3 length: 16 residues. The V segment lost 4 bases and the J segment 1 base; nucleotides outside the gene matches: 6. As DNA, the CDR3 is TGTGCCAGCAGCCTGGGCGGGAGGGGATCCTACAATGAGCAGTTCTTC. As protein: CASSLGGRGSYNEQFF.

This clone has a handful of counts. V is TRBV3-1 (or the pseudogene TRBV3-2) and J is TRBJ1-6; 7 bases map to TRBD1. The V segment lost 1 base and the J segment 7 bases; nucleotides outside the gene matches: 10. CDR3 length equals 17 residues. Germline CDR1 is LGHDT and CDR2 is YNNKEL (reference sequence). The CDR3: CASSQADRELVNSPLHF. In DNA, the CDR3 is TGTGCCAGCAGCCAAGCAGACAGGGAATTGGTGAATTCACCCCTCCACTTT.

The chain has TRBV28 and TRBJ2-1; 13 bases are a match to TRBD2. Germline CDR1 reads MDHEN; CDR2 reads SYDVKM. This CDR3 comprises 14 residues. Trimming took 2 bases from V and 12 from J; bases not matched to a gene: 4. The CDR3 region has the DNA TGTGCCAGCAGTTTACGACTAGCGGGAGGCGGGCAGTTCTTC. It translates to CASSLRLAGGGQFF.

This clone appeared a few times. The gene calls are TRBV3-1 (or the pseudogene TRBV3-2) and TRBJ2-3; unclear D gene. V was pared by 4 bases and J by 3 bases, with 17 bases between. The CDR3 spans 16 residues. CDR1 and CDR2 (germline): LGHDT, YNNKEL (reference sequence). CDR3 coding DNA: TGTGCCAGCAGCCGATCACTGTTAGGTAGTACAGATACGCAGTATTTT. Protein: CASSRSLLGSTDTQYF.

With respect to this clone: At one end the junction does not follow the germline gene, possibly because of a read error. This chain uses TRBV7-7 with TRBJ2-2; D gene ambiguous. This CDR3 is built from 15 residues. Germline V gene sequence: CDR1 SSHAT, CDR2 FNYEAQ (reference sequence). CDR3 nucleotide sequence: TGTGCTAGCAGCCGATCCAGCTCGAACACCGGGGAGCTGTTTTTT. Protein product: CASSRSSSNTGELFF.

This clone was seen a handful of times. CDR3 sequence reads: CASRRTGSNQPQHF. The CDR3 bases are TGTGCCAGCAGACGGACAGGTAGCAATCAGCCCCAGCATTTT. The gene calls are TRBV27 and TRBJ1-5, with 7 bases identical to TRBD1. The J segment lost 0 bases and the V segment lost 6 bases, leaving 2 bases of the junction unmatched. This CDR3 contains 14 residues. Germline values: CDR1 MNHEY, CDR2 SMNVEV (reference sequence).

The chain couples TRBV19 to TRBJ2-2; 15 bases align to TRBD2. Per germline, CDR1 LNHDA and CDR2 SQIVND (reference sequence). V lost 4 bases to trimming and J lost 4 bases; unmatched junction nucleotides: 4. The CDR3 runs 17 residues. CDR3 nucleotide sequence: TGTGCCAGTAGTAGGACTAGCGGGGGGGCTAGCACCGGGGAGCTGTTTTTT. Its protein product is CASSRTSGGASTGELFF. The whole variable domain, remainder taken from reference TRBV19 and TRBJ2-2, is DGGITQSPKYLFRKEGQNVTLSCEQNLNHDAMYWYRQDPGQGLRLIYYSQIVNDFQKGDIAEGYSVSREKKESFPLTVTSAQKNPTAFYLCASSRTSGGASTGELFFGEGSRLTVL.

Only one count was recorded for this clone. V usage is TRBV28 and J usage is TRBJ2-7, with 7 bases identical to TRBD1. This CDR3 comprises 14 residues. V trimming: 6 bases; J trimming: 0 bases; junction bases outside the gene matches: 5. Germline CDR1 and CDR2: MDHEN and SYDVKM. This CDR3 reads CASSVTGISYEQYF. The CDR3 nucleotides are TGTGCCAGCAGCGTGACAGGGATCTCCTACGAGCAGTACTTC.

The rearrangement joins TRBV5-1 to TRBJ1-1; D is perhaps TRBD1 (5 bases). Trimming removed 2 bases from V and 2 bases from J, with 13 bases in between. The CDR3 is made up of 15 amino acids. CDR1 is SGHRS, CDR2 YFSETQ, per germline. CDR3 bases: TGCGCCAGCAGCTTAACCGGGACGGGTAACACTGAAGCTTTCTTT. This translates into CASSLTGTGNTEAFF.

CDR3 sequence reads: CASSDHRTRTYEQYF. The CDR3 DNA is TGTGCCAGCAGTGACCACAGGACCCGGACCTACGAGCAGTACTTC. This rearrangement joins TRBV2 to TRBJ2-7; D may be TRBD1 (5 bases). This CDR3 region has 15 residues. The germline V gene has CDR1 SNHLY and CDR2 FYNNEI. V dropped 3 bases and J dropped 2 bases, with 14 bases sitting between them.

The chain joins TRBV7-9 to TRBJ1-1, with D hard to call. CDR1 and CDR2 from the germline V gene are SEHNR and FQNEAQ (reference sequence). The CDR3 totals 14 residues. Between the trimmed V and J ends, which lost 5 bases and 1 base, there was a span of 11 bases. The CDR3 is CASSPPRTNTEAFF. CDR3 sequence (DNA): TGTGCCAGCAGCCCACCCAGGACGAACACTGAAGCTTTCTTT. Based on the CDR3 plus reference TRBV7-9 and TRBJ1-1, the full variable domain is DTGVSQNPRHKITKRGQNVTFRCDPISEHNRLYWYRQTLGQGPEFLTYFQNEAQLEKSRLLSDRFSAERPKGSFSTLEIQRTEQGDSAMYLCASSPPRTNTEAFFGQGTRLTVV.

J is TRBJ2-7 and V is TRBV7-6; TRBD2 is a possible D gene (7 bases). V lost 5 bases and J lost 2, with 22 bases in between. This CDR3 is built from 17 residues. CDR1 SGHVS and CDR2 FNYEAQ come from the germline V gene. Here the CDR3 reads CASSKLGGAASPYEQYF. The CDR3 DNA reads TGTGCCAGCAGCAAATTGGGGGGGGCAGCTAGCCCCTACGAGCAGTACTTC.

The chain is built from TRBV6-5 and TRBJ1-1; D unresolved. The germline gives CDR1 MNHEY, CDR2 SVGAGI. There are 13 residues in the CDR3. The V end lost 7 bases, the J end lost 4 bases, and 13 bases lay between the germline ends. CDR3 residues: CASIRGPGTEAFF. Written as DNA, the CDR3 is TGTGCCAGCATAAGAGGACCGGGCACTGAAGCTTTCTTT.

The genes are TRBV7-2 and TRBJ1-4; D might be TRBD1 (5 bases). V dropped 6 bases and J dropped 0 bases, with 11 bases sitting between them. The CDR3 length is 15 residues. Per germline, CDR1 SGHTA and CDR2 FQGNSA. CDR3 sequence (DNA): TGTGCCAGCAGGGGGGGTTCCGCAACTAATGAAAAACTGTTTTTT. It codes for CASRGGSATNEKLFF. Supplemented by reference TRBV7-2 and TRBJ1-4, the full variable domain reads GAGVSQSPSNKVTEKGKDVELRCDPISGHTALYWYRQSLGQGLEFLIYFQGNSAPDKSGLPSDRFSAERTGGSVSTLTIQRTQQEDSAVYLCASRGGSATNEKLFFGSGTQLSVL.

V gene TRBV28 combines with J gene TRBJ1-4; 8 nucleotides line up with TRBD1. The germline V gene encodes CDR1 MDHEN and CDR2 SYDVKM. The CDR3 spans 15 residues. Unmatched junction bases numbered 6, after V lost 3 bases and J lost 6 bases. The CDR3 region is CASSFLDRVDEKLFF. DNA of the CDR3: TGTGCCAGCAGTTTCTTGGACAGGGTTGATGAAAAACTGTTTTTT.

This clone has just one count. The V and J genes are TRBV6-5 and TRBJ1-1; D uncertain. V was trimmed by 0 bases and J by 5 bases, leaving 13 bases between them. CDR1 and CDR2 (germline): MNHEY, SVGAGI. The CDR3 contains 15 residues. The CDR3, as DNA: TGTGCCAGCAGTTACTCGGTATGGGTTGAAACTGAAGCTTTCTTT. This translates into CASSYSVWVETEAFF.

The sample holds one count of this clone. The CDR3 DNA follows: TGTGCCAGCAGTTTGGGTGTACCGGGACAGGCCTATGGCTACACCTTC. This codes for CASSLGVPGQAYGYTF. This chain joins TRBV28 and TRBJ1-2; 8 nucleotides agree with TRBD1. CDR1 MDHEN and CDR2 SYDVKM come from the germline V gene. V gave up 3 bases and J gave up 4 bases; unmatched junction bases: 10. CDR3 length: 16 residues.